This record covers a single T cell receptor beta chain. Its cognate antigen is unknown. CDR3 length: 11 amino acids. Germline V lookup: CDR1 SGHNT, CDR2 YYREEE (reference sequence). Trimming removed 3 bases from V and 6 bases from J, with 6 bases in between. Genomic DNA per cell subset filled all wells of several immunoSEQ plates. The method was immunoSEQ multiplex PCR; TCRdb's version includes in-frame clones alone and lacks a portion of them. Among hundreds of thousands of clones, about 95% were seen once, and the ten largest hold about 0.11%. Cells designated naive CD8 were CD45RO-negative and were positively selected for CCR7, with terminally differentiated effector memory CD45RA+ cells excluded. This sample was included in a study of shared clonotypes between healthy human individuals. Points from the study as a whole: As a rule, naive subsets had a larger estimated richness than memory subsets. Clonotype sharing levels among donors were expected to vary with sequencing depth.

The material sequenced was naive CD8+ T cells sorted from blood. The TCR comes from a woman aged 25 to 39 in good health. The rearrangement links TRBV5-4 to TRBJ1-1; D is unclear. CDR3 DNA: TGTGCCAGCAGCTCGCAGGCTGAAGCTTTCTTT. Translation gives CASSSQAEAFF.